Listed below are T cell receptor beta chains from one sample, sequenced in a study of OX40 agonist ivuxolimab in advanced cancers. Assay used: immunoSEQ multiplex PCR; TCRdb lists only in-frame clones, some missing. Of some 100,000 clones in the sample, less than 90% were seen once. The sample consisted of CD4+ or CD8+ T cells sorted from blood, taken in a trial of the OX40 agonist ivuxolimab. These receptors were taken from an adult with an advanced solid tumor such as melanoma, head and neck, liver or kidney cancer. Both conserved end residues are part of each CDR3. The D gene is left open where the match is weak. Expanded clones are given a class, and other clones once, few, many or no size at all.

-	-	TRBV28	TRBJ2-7	CASSPPGFYEQYF	TGTGCCAGCAGTCCCCCGGGGTTCTACGAGCAGTACTTC
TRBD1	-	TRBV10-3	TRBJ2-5	CAISPTGGQETQYF	TGTGCCATCAGCCCCACAGGGGGACAAGAGACCCAGTACTTC
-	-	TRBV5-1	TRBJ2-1	CASSQQGYEQFF	TGCGCCAGCAGCCAACAGGGTTATGAGCAGTTCTTC
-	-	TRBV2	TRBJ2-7	CASSKDSGYEQYF	TGTGCCAGCAGCAAGGACTCTGGCTACGAGCAGTACTTC
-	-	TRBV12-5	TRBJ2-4	CASGPGVGAEKNIQYF	TGTGCTAGTGGTCCAGGAGTAGGGGCCGAGAAAAACATTCAGTACTTC
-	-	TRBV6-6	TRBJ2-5	CASSYQEETQYF	TGTGCCAGCAGTTATCAGGAAGAGACCCAGTACTTC
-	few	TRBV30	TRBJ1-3	CAWTVNSGNTIYF	TGTGCCTGGACAGTAAACTCTGGAAACACCATATATTTT
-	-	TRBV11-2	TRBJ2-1	CASSLDLQGGQFF	TGTGCCAGCAGCTTAGATCTTCAGGGAGGGCAGTTCTTC
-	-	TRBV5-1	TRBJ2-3	CASSLRSRATTDTQYF	TGCGCCAGCAGCTTGAGGAGCAGGGCTACGACAGATACGCAGTATTTT
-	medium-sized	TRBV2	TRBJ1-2	CASSEGGDTSYGYTF	TGTGCCAGCAGTGAGGGGGGGGACACCTCCTATGGCTACACCTTC
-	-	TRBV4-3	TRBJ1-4	CASSQDRGGGNEKLFF	TGCGCCAGCAGCCAAGATCGAGGGGGGGGGAATGAAAAACTGTTTTTT
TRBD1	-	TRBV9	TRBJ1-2	CASSVGTGNNYGYTF	TGTGCCAGCAGCGTAGGGACAGGAAATAACTATGGCTACACCTTC
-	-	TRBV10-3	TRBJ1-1	CAISEADTEAFF	TGTGCCATCAGTGAGGCCGACACTGAAGCTTTCTTT
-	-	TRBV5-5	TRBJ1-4	CASSSGPGTGTANEKLFF	TGTGCCAGCAGCTCCGGGCCAGGCACCGGGACGGCTAATGAAAAACTGTTTTTT
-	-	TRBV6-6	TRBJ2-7	CASRKGYEQYF	TGTGCCAGCAGGAAGGGTTACGAGCAGTACTTC
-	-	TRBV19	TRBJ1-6	CASSDGRILSSPLHF	TGTGCCAGTAGCGACGGGAGAATTTTATCTTCACCCCTCCACTTT
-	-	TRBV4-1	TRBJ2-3	CASSLRSGADTDTQYF	TGCGCCAGCAGCCTCCGAAGTGGGGCAGACACAGATACGCAGTATTTT
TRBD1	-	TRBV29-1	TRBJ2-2	CSVAQGAHTGELFF	TGCAGCGTTGCTCAGGGGGCTCACACCGGGGAGCTGTTTTTT
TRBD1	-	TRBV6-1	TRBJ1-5	CASSEEETGVAQPQHF	TGTGCCAGCAGTGAAGAGGAGACAGGGGTAGCTCAGCCCCAGCATTTT
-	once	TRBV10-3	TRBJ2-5	CAISESTGAGETQYF	TGTGCCATCAGTGAGTCAACAGGGGCGGGGGAGACCCAGTACTTC
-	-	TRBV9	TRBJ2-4	CASSPGDVNIQYF	TGTGCCAGCAGCCCGGGGGACGTTAACATTCAGTACTTC
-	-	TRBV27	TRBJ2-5	CASSLEAYGGETQYF	TGTGCCAGCAGTTTAGAGGCCTACGGGGGAGAGACCCAGTACTTC
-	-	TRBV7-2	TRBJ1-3	CASSLIQTTSGNTIYF	TGTGCCAGCAGCTTAATCCAGACGACCTCTGGAAACACCATATATTTT
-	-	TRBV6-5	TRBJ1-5	CASSYKQPQHF	TGTGCCAGCAGTTATAAGCAGCCCCAGCATTTT
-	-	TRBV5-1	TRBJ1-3	CASRQDSSGNTIYF	TGCGCCAGCAGACAGGACAGCTCTGGAAACACCATATATTTT
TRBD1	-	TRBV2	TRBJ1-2	CASSDRGRGNYGYTF	TGTGCCAGCAGCGACAGGGGGCGGGGAAACTATGGCTACACCTTC
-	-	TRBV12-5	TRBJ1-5	CASQGDNSNQPQHF	TGTGCTAGTCAGGGAGATAATAGCAATCAGCCCCAGCATTTT
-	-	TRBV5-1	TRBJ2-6	CASSLAGRAGANVLTF	TGCGCCAGCAGCTTGGCAGGGCGGGCCGGGGCCAACGTCCTGACTTTC
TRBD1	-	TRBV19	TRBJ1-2	CASSIGRTGGIYTF	TGTGCCAGTAGTATCGGACGGACAGGGGGTATATACACCTTC
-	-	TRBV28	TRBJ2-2	CATQETNTGELFF	TGTGCAACACAGGAGACGAACACCGGGGAGCTGTTTTTT
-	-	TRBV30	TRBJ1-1	CAWSFQGLDEAFF	TGTGCCTGGAGTTTCCAGGGGTTGGATGAAGCTTTCTTT
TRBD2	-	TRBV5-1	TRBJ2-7	CASSSGTSGTLPYEQYF	TGCGCCAGCAGCTCCGGGACTAGCGGGACTTTACCTTACGAGCAGTACTTC
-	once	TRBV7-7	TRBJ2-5	CASSLSPPPETQYF	TGTGCCAGCAGCTTATCCCCGCCGCCAGAGACCCAGTACTTC
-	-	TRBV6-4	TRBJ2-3	CASRDGGTQYF	TGTGCCAGCAGAGACGGGGGAACGCAGTATTTT
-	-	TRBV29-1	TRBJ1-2	CSVEVGGGGYTF	TGCAGCGTTGAAGTAGGGGGGGGCGGCTACACCTTC
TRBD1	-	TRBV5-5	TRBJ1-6	CASSYLPGQGNSPLHF	TGTGCCAGCAGCTACTTACCGGGACAGGGGAATTCACCCCTCCACTTT
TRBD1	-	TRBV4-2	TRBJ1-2	CASSQPGQGYGYTF	TGTGCCAGCAGCCAGCCGGGACAGGGCTATGGCTACACCTTC
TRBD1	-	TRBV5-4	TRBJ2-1	CASSSQTGITYNEQFF	TGTGCCAGCAGCTCCCAGACAGGGATTACCTACAATGAGCAGTTCTTC
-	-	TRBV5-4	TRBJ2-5	CASSYRDTQETQYF	TGTGCCAGCAGTTACCGGGACACACAAGAGACCCAGTACTTC
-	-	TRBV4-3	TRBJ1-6	CASSQDTGAYNSPLHF	TGCGCCAGCAGCCAAGATACGGGGGCCTATAATTCACCCCTCCACTTT
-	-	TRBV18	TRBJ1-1	CASSPQETPNTEAFF	TGTGCCAGCTCACCACAGGAGACACCGAACACTGAAGCTTTCTTT
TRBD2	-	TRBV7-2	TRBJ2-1	CASSREANNEQFF	TGTGCCAGCAGCCGGGAGGCAAACAATGAGCAGTTCTTC
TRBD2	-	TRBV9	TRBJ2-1	CASSSRASGGKNEQFF	TGTGCCAGCAGCTCCCGTGCGAGCGGGGGAAAAAATGAGCAGTTCTTC
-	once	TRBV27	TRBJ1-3	CASSQSGQWGNTIYF	TGTGCCAGCAGTCAAAGTGGGCAGTGGGGAAACACCATATATTTT
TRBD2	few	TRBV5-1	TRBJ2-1	CASSTGTSLTYNEQFF	TGCGCCAGCAGCACCGGGACTAGCCTTACCTACAATGAGCAGTTCTTC
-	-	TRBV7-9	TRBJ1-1	CASSPRGGEGTEAFF	TGTGCCAGCAGCCCCCGGGGGGGGGAGGGCACTGAAGCTTTCTTT
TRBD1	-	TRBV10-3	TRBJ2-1	CAISGGTGSYNEQFF	TGTGCCATCAGTGGCGGGACAGGGTCCTACAATGAGCAGTTCTTC
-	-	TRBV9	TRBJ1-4	CASSAGQSNNEKLFF	TGTGCCAGCAGCGCAGGACAGAGTAATAATGAAAAACTGTTTTTT
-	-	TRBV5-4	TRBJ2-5	CASSLAGTGEQYF	TGTGCCAGCAGCTTGGCGGGGACTGGGGAGCAGTACTTC
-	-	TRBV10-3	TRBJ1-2	CAISNTGNYGYTF	TGTGCCATCAGCAATACAGGGAACTATGGCTACACCTTC
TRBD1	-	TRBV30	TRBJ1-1	CAWSKTGAGTEAFF	TGTGCCTGGAGTAAGACAGGGGCAGGCACTGAAGCTTTCTTT
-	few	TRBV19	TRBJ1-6	CASTTLDSRNSPLHF	TGTGCCAGTACCACACTTGACAGTAGAAATTCACCCCTCCACTTT
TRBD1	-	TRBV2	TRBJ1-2	CASGTGGSRGYTF	TGTGCCAGCGGGACAGGGGGATCGCGTGGCTACACCTTC
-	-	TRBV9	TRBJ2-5	CASSVAPAAQETQYF	TGTGCCAGCAGCGTAGCCCCAGCAGCTCAAGAGACCCAGTACTTC